These T cell receptor beta chains were read from a single sample in a study of CD8+CD57+ T cells in acquired aplastic anemia. TCRdb ran MiXCR on the reads and lists one entry per CDR3 protein. The table shows roughly 290,000 distinct CDR3 sequences, with 56% occurring only once. Sequenced material: sorted CD4+, CD8+, or CD8+CD57+ T cells (not recorded which) from PBMCs. The receptors originated from a human donor with aplastic anemia. The CDR3 runs from the conserved cysteine through the conserved F or W. Each record gives: V gene, D gene, J gene, clone size, CDR3 protein, CDR3 DNA. A D gene is named only where the DNA matches it firmly. The size field is filled for only some rows; it gives once, few, many or a size class.

v_call: TRBV29-1; d_call: -; j_call: TRBJ2-6; clone_size: -; cdr3_aa: CSVEAESGANVLTF; cdr3_nt: TGCAGCGTTGAAGCGGAGTCTGGGGCCAACGTCCTGACTTTC
v_call: TRBV20-1; d_call: -; j_call: TRBJ2-3; clone_size: -; cdr3_aa: CGATGRMRTDTQYF; cdr3_nt: TGCGGTGCCACCGGACGGATGAGGACAGATACGCAGTATTTT
v_call: TRBV2; d_call: -; j_call: TRBJ2-5; clone_size: -; cdr3_aa: CASTTSSPQYF; cdr3_nt: TGTGCCAGCACTACTAGCAGCCCCCAGTACTTC
v_call: TRBV5-1; d_call: TRBD2; j_call: TRBJ2-5; clone_size: once; cdr3_aa: CASRAGTSGSSQEAQYF; cdr3_nt: TGCGCCAGCAGGGCCGGGACTAGCGGGAGTTCCCAAGAGGCCCAGTACTTC
v_call: TRBV7-8; d_call: -; j_call: TRBJ2-2; clone_size: -; cdr3_aa: CASSLRDADSGELFF; cdr3_nt: TGTGCCAGCAGCCTCCGGGACGCAGACTCCGGGGAGCTGTTTTTT
v_call: TRBV19; d_call: TRBD1; j_call: TRBJ1-1; clone_size: -; cdr3_aa: CASSTRTGNTEAFF; cdr3_nt: TGTGCCAGTAGTACCAGGACAGGGAACACTGAAGCTTTCTTT
v_call: TRBV20-1; d_call: TRBD1; j_call: TRBJ2-2; clone_size: -; cdr3_aa: CSARQGAGDTGELFF; cdr3_nt: TGCAGTGCTAGACAGGGGGCAGGGGACACCGGGGAGCTGTTTTTT
v_call: TRBV5-4; d_call: TRBD1; j_call: TRBJ2-7; clone_size: -; cdr3_aa: CASSRPGQALTYEQYF; cdr3_nt: TGTGCCAGCAGCCGCCCGGGACAGGCACTTACCTACGAGCAGTACTTC
v_call: TRBV7-8; d_call: TRBD2; j_call: TRBJ2-1; clone_size: -; cdr3_aa: CASSLGPGTSGIYNEQFF; cdr3_nt: TGTGCCAGCAGCTTAGGCCCCGGGACTAGCGGTATTTACAATGAGCAGTTCTTC
v_call: TRBV20-1; d_call: -; j_call: TRBJ2-7; clone_size: many; cdr3_aa: CSASVNTGSYEQYF; cdr3_nt: TGCAGTGCTAGTGTGAATACAGGGTCCTACGAGCAGTACTTC
v_call: TRBV12-3/TRBV12-4; d_call: -; j_call: TRBJ1-5; clone_size: -; cdr3_aa: CASSSGSSNQPQHF; cdr3_nt: TGTGCCAGTTCGTCAGGGTCCAGCAATCAGCCCCAGCATTTT
v_call: TRBV5-1; d_call: -; j_call: TRBJ1-2; clone_size: -; cdr3_aa: CASRAEDDGYTF; cdr3_nt: TGCGCCAGCCGGGCAGAGGATGATGGCTACACCTTC
v_call: TRBV20-1; d_call: -; j_call: TRBJ2-4; clone_size: -; cdr3_aa: CSAVKGSIQYF; cdr3_nt: TGCAGTGCCGTGAAGGGGAGCATTCAGTACTTC
v_call: TRBV29-1; d_call: TRBD2; j_call: TRBJ2-7; clone_size: few; cdr3_aa: CSVALGLVYEQYF; cdr3_nt: TGCAGCGTTGCATTGGGACTAGTCTACGAGCAGTACTTC
v_call: TRBV5-5; d_call: -; j_call: TRBJ1-1; clone_size: -; cdr3_aa: CASSWQRLNTEAFF; cdr3_nt: TGTGCCAGCAGCTGGCAGAGACTCAACACTGAAGCTTTCTTT
v_call: TRBV6-5; d_call: TRBD1; j_call: TRBJ2-3; clone_size: -; cdr3_aa: CASSVRRTGPQYF; cdr3_nt: TGTGCCAGCAGCGTACGAAGGACAGGTCCGCAGTATTTT
v_call: TRBV12-3/TRBV12-4; d_call: -; j_call: TRBJ1-4; clone_size: many; cdr3_aa: CASSPGQLEREKLFF; cdr3_nt: TGTGCCAGCAGTCCAGGACAGTTGGAACGTGAAAAACTGTTTTTT
v_call: TRBV2; d_call: TRBD1; j_call: TRBJ1-6; clone_size: -; cdr3_aa: CASSRGQSNSPLHF; cdr3_nt: TGTGCCAGCAGTAGGGGACAGAGTAATTCACCCCTCCACTTT
v_call: TRBV14; d_call: TRBD2; j_call: TRBJ2-7; clone_size: -; cdr3_aa: CASSLLAGLHEQYF; cdr3_nt: TGTGCCAGCAGCTTACTAGCGGGGTTACACGAGCAGTACTTC
v_call: TRBV2; d_call: -; j_call: TRBJ2-2; clone_size: few; cdr3_aa: CASRSDRRNTGELFF; cdr3_nt: TGTGCCAGCAGGTCGGACAGACGGAACACCGGGGAGCTGTTTTTT
v_call: TRBV29-1; d_call: -; j_call: TRBJ1-2; clone_size: -; cdr3_aa: CSVEEGTDYTF; cdr3_nt: TGCAGCGTTGAAGAGGGAACGGACTACACCTTC
v_call: TRBV7-8; d_call: TRBD1; j_call: TRBJ2-1; clone_size: many; cdr3_aa: CASSTLTGGDNEQFF; cdr3_nt: TGTGCCAGCAGCACCCTGACAGGGGGGGACAATGAGCAGTTCTTC
v_call: TRBV20-1; d_call: -; j_call: TRBJ1-2; clone_size: once; cdr3_aa: CSARDTRQGGGYTF; cdr3_nt: TGCAGTGCTAGAGATACCCGGCAGGGAGGCGGCTACACCTTC
v_call: TRBV7-9; d_call: TRBD1; j_call: TRBJ2-5; clone_size: once; cdr3_aa: CASRVTGVQETQYF; cdr3_nt: TGTGCCAGCAGAGTGACAGGGGTGCAAGAGACCCAGTACTTC
v_call: TRBV29-1; d_call: TRBD2; j_call: TRBJ2-3; clone_size: many; cdr3_aa: CSASGTSGEDTQYF; cdr3_nt: TGCAGCGCCTCCGGGACTAGCGGGGAAGATACGCAGTATTTT
v_call: TRBV9; d_call: -; j_call: TRBJ1-3; clone_size: once; cdr3_aa: CASSVATGISGNTIYF; cdr3_nt: TGTGCCAGCAGCGTAGCTACAGGGATCTCTGGAAACACCATATATTTT
v_call: TRBV19; d_call: -; j_call: TRBJ1-5; clone_size: many; cdr3_aa: CASSIGQGRNQPQHF; cdr3_nt: TGTGCCAGTAGTATAGGGCAGGGGCGCAATCAGCCCCAGCATTTT
v_call: TRBV7-2; d_call: -; j_call: TRBJ1-3; clone_size: -; cdr3_aa: CASSLGRGTHDIYF; cdr3_nt: TGTGCCAGCAGCTTAGGCCGGGGGACCCACGACATATATTTT
v_call: TRBV10-1; d_call: TRBD1; j_call: TRBJ2-2; clone_size: -; cdr3_aa: CASRGGGQGLTGELFF; cdr3_nt: TGCGCCAGCAGAGGGGGGGGACAGGGGCTCACCGGGGAGCTGTTTTTT
v_call: TRBV20-1; d_call: -; j_call: TRBJ2-7; clone_size: -; cdr3_aa: CSASWAWTLNSEQYF; cdr3_nt: TGCAGTGCTAGTTGGGCTTGGACCTTAAATTCCGAGCAGTACTTT
v_call: TRBV2; d_call: -; j_call: TRBJ2-3; clone_size: many; cdr3_aa: CASSDGFGGTDTQYF; cdr3_nt: TGTGCCAGCAGTGATGGTTTTGGGGGCACAGATACGCAGTATTTT
v_call: TRBV7-8; d_call: TRBD2; j_call: TRBJ2-7; clone_size: -; cdr3_aa: CASSFGSGGPSYEQYF; cdr3_nt: TGTGCCAGCAGCTTTGGTAGCGGGGGGCCCTCCTACGAGCAGTACTTC
v_call: TRBV7-3; d_call: TRBD1; j_call: TRBJ2-3; clone_size: many; cdr3_aa: CASQDRDNTDTQYF; cdr3_nt: TGTGCCAGCCAGGACAGGGATAATACAGATACGCAGTATTTT
v_call: TRBV18; d_call: -; j_call: TRBJ2-2; clone_size: -; cdr3_aa: CASSAISPINTGELFF; cdr3_nt: TGTGCCAGCTCAGCTATCTCCCCTATAAACACCGGGGAGCTGTTTTTT